The T cell receptor (beta chain) described here comes from a study of cytomegalovirus exposure and HLA in healthy donors. Background on the study: A preliminary data release comprised 80 million to 95 million unique TCRs obtained from HLA-typed donors.

The study's findings and limits: Later analysis reportedly placed an Asian-associated ancestry cluster below the roughly 700-donor mean in N-insertions. Reported results showed that the classifier diagnosed cytomegalovirus status with high specificity and sensitivity. The authors judged a highly shared variant cluster likely a sequencing artifact.

Both 60 Vbeta primers and 13 Jbeta primers went into the PCR. The table came from immunoSEQ multiplex PCR; TCRdb's copy has only in-frame clones and leaves some out. The sample has 130,000 or so clones, over 65% seen once. On this clone itself: No antigen is known for it.

The CDR3 covers 16 residues. Trimming cost V 2 bases and J 1 base; bases outside gene matches: 8. Looked up from germline, CDR1 is SGDLS and CDR2 is YYNGEE. J is TRBJ2-5 and V is TRBV9, with 7 bases identical to TRBD1. This receptor was taken from a man aged 18 to 29 in good health and CMV-seronegative. Sequenced: PBMCs. CDR3 in DNA: TGTGCCAGCAGCGTCGGGAACAGGGGCCTCCAAGAGACCCAGTACTTC. As protein: CASSVGNRGLQETQYF.